The rows below give T cell receptor beta chains drawn from one sample of a study of cytomegalovirus exposure and HLA in healthy donors. The data were produced by immunoSEQ multiplex PCR, yet TCRdb's version contains in-frame clones alone and is incomplete. The repertoire has around 200,000 clones, roughly 80% of them found once; the top ten carry 0.22%. Sample: PBMCs. These receptors came from a girl aged 2 to 9 in good health and CMV-seronegative. CDR3s include the opening cysteine and the closing phenylalanine or tryptophan. A D gene is named only where the DNA matches it firmly. Clone size is shown for a subset of rows, as once, few, many or a class of expanded clone.

size	D	V	J	length	CDR3	DNA
-	TRBD1	TRBV6-5	TRBJ1-3	16	CASSYSTGTAGNTIYF	TGTGCCAGCAGTTACTCGACCGGGACAGCAGGAAACACCATATATTTT
few	-	TRBV6-5	TRBJ2-1	16	CASSYSGASSYNEQFF	TGTGCCAGCAGTTACTCGGGGGCAAGCTCCTACAATGAGCAGTTCTTC
-	-	TRBV11-3	TRBJ2-5	14	CASSLEGGDPVQYF	TGTGCCAGCAGCTTAGAAGGAGGGGACCCGGTTCAGTACTTC
-	-	TRBV6-6	TRBJ2-3	16	CASRHPLGGGTDTQYF	TGTGCCAGCAGGCATCCCCTGGGCGGGGGCACAGATACGCAGTATTTT
-	-	TRBV9	TRBJ1-2	12	CASSGLNYGYTF	TGTGCCAGCAGCGGACTTAACTATGGCTACACCTTC
once	TRBD2	TRBV30	TRBJ2-1	14	CAWNRLAGMNEQFF	TGTGCCTGGAACCGACTAGCGGGAATGAATGAGCAGTTCTTC
-	TRBD1	TRBV5-1	TRBJ1-2	13	CASSSDRGGGYTF	TGCGCCAGCAGCTCCGACAGGGGCGGGGGCTACACCTTC
-	-	TRBV29-1	TRBJ2-3	13	CSVFPAGRDTQYF	TGCAGCGTTTTCCCAGCGGGCCGGGATACGCAGTATTTT
-	-	TRBV6-5	TRBJ1-1	15	CASRRNTHSGEGAFF	TGTGCCAGCAGACGCAATACCCACTCCGGCGAGGGAGCTTTCTTT
-	-	TRBV14	TRBJ1-5	13	CASSRDRNQPQHF	TGTGCCAGCAGCCGAGACAGAAACCAGCCCCAGCATTTT
-	TRBD2	TRBV29-1	TRBJ2-4	13	CSVEAGGANIQYF	TGCAGCGTTGAAGCGGGGGGAGCAAACATTCAGTACTTC
-	-	TRBV27	TRBJ2-2	15	CASSPLDRRYEELFF	TGTGCCAGCAGTCCCCTAGACAGGCGGTATGAGGAGCTGTTTTTT
once	-	TRBV7-9	TRBJ2-2	14	CASSLGARGGELFF	TGTGCCAGCAGCTTAGGAGCCCGTGGCGGGGAGCTGTTTTTT
-	-	TRBV4-1	TRBJ2-3	15	CASSRAYTSTDTQYF	TGCGCCAGCAGCCGAGCGTATACTAGCACAGATACGCAGTATTTT
-	-	TRBV27	TRBJ1-2	17	CASSAATGVEFGDGYTF	TGTGCCAGCAGTGCGGCGACGGGGGTGGAGTTCGGTGATGGCTACACCTTC
-	TRBD2	TRBV7-9	TRBJ2-1	16	CASRLAGGPKVNEQFF	TGTGCCAGCAGACTAGCGGGAGGGCCAAAGGTCAATGAGCAGTTCTTC
once	-	TRBV7-9	TRBJ1-5	14	CASSPSLGDQPQHF	TGTGCCAGCAGCCCCTCTCTCGGGGATCAGCCCCAGCATTTT
-	TRBD1	TRBV5-6	TRBJ2-7	14	CASSFDRASYEQYF	TGTGCCAGCAGCTTTGACAGGGCCTCCTACGAGCAGTACTTC
-	-	TRBV9	TRBJ1-4	16	CASSPGHTGGDEKLFF	TGTGCCAGCAGCCCAGGACATACCGGGGGGGACGAAAAACTGTTTTTT
-	-	TRBV14	TRBJ1-1	13	CASSQWRRTEAFF	TGTGCCAGCAGCCAGTGGAGGCGCACTGAAGCTTTCTTT
-	-	TRBV2	TRBJ2-1	11	CASGQSNEQFF	TGTGCCAGCGGACAGTCCAATGAGCAGTTCTTC
-	-	TRBV6-1	TRBJ2-7	16	CASSEAPPGVSGEQYF	TGTGCCAGCAGTGAAGCGCCCCCCGGTGTGAGCGGCGAGCAGTACTTC
-	-	TRBV27	TRBJ1-3	13	CASSVDRGNTIYF	TGTGCCAGCAGTGTAGACAGGGGAAACACCATATATTTT
-	TRBD1	TRBV6-5	TRBJ1-1	15	CASRWTGRGNTEAFF	TGTGCCAGCAGGTGGACAGGGCGTGGGAACACTGAAGCTTTCTTT
-	-	TRBV6-1	TRBJ1-3	18	CASSEAANRHIGGNTIYF	TGTGCCAGCAGTGAAGCGGCGAACCGCCACATCGGGGGAAACACCATATATTTT
-	-	TRBV15	TRBJ1-1	15	CATSDTRTGLPEAFF	TGTGCCACCAGCGATACTCGGACGGGACTACCTGAAGCTTTCTTT
-	-	TRBV30	TRBJ1-1	15	CAWSHESSYGGIAFF	TGTGCCTGGAGCCACGAATCGTCTTACGGGGGTATCGCTTTCTTT
-	-	TRBV19	TRBJ2-4	12	CASSGGFNIQYF	TGTGCCAGCAGTGGAGGGTTTAACATTCAGTACTTC
-	-	TRBV13	TRBJ2-3	15	CASSYRERGTDTQYF	TGTGCCAGCAGCTACCGGGAGAGGGGCACAGATACGCAGTATTTT
few	-	TRBV19	TRBJ2-3	14	CASSPRLAADTQYF	TGTGCCAGTAGTCCCCGGCTAGCCGCAGATACGCAGTATTTT
-	-	TRBV2	TRBJ2-7	12	CASSDSGYEQYF	TGTGCCAGCAGTGATTCGGGTTACGAGCAGTACTTC
-	-	TRBV27	TRBJ1-1	14	CASSFGGGGTEAFF	TGTGCCAGCAGTTTTGGAGGAGGAGGGACTGAAGCTTTCTTT
-	-	TRBV6-5	TRBJ1-1	13	CASLNRVYTEAFF	TGTGCCAGCCTAAACAGGGTTTACACTGAAGCTTTCTTT
-	-	TRBV6-5	TRBJ2-1	14	CASSYSTQGNEQFF	TGTGCCAGCAGTTACTCGACCCAGGGCAATGAGCAGTTCTTC
-	-	TRBV25-1	TRBJ1-1	12	CASMGGGTEAFF	TGTGCCAGCATGGGAGGGGGCACTGAAGCTTTCTTT
-	-	TRBV27	TRBJ2-1	15	CASSFPGRAYNEQFF	TGTGCCAGCAGTTTCCCAGGGCGCGCCTACAATGAGCAGTTCTTC
few	-	TRBV4-1	TRBJ1-4	17	CASSQVLTGTSNEKLFF	TGCGCCAGCAGCCAAGTGCTCACAGGGACCTCTAATGAAAAACTGTTTTTT
-	TRBD1	TRBV7-9	TRBJ1-6	18	CASSLGGQARSYNSPLHF	TGTGCCAGCAGCCTAGGGGGACAGGCTAGGTCCTATAATTCACCCCTCCACTTT
-	-	TRBV19	TRBJ2-2	15	CASNPVREGTGELFF	TGTGCCAGTAACCCCGTGAGGGAAGGTACCGGGGAGCTGTTTTTT
-	TRBD1	TRBV7-9	TRBJ2-3	16	CASSLRFDRGRVTQYF	TGTGCCAGCAGCTTACGGTTCGACAGGGGGCGGGTTACGCAGTATTTT
-	-	TRBV9	TRBJ2-7	12	CASSPSSYEQYF	TGTGCCAGCAGTCCGAGCTCCTACGAGCAGTACTTC
-	TRBD1	TRBV29-1	TRBJ1-2	13	CSVDLGTGPGYTF	TGCAGCGTTGACTTAGGGACAGGTCCCGGCTACACCTTC
-	-	TRBV6-5	TRBJ1-4	15	CASSYAMRGIEKLFF	TGTGCCAGCAGTTACGCGATGCGGGGCATCGAAAAACTGTTTTTT
few	TRBD1	TRBV5-6	TRBJ1-2	17	CASSRTGQGNINYGYTF	TGTGCCAGCAGCAGGACCGGACAGGGGAATATTAACTATGGCTACACCTTC
-	-	TRBV7-9	TRBJ2-5	15	CASSFSQGSQETQYF	TGTGCCAGCAGCTTCTCGCAGGGAAGCCAAGAGACCCAGTACTTC
-	TRBD2	TRBV9	TRBJ2-3	15	CASSFSGGGTDTQYF	TGTGCCAGCAGCTTTAGCGGGGGGGGCACAGATACGCAGTATTTT
-	TRBD2	TRBV11-2	TRBJ2-3	16	CASSLDRLAGVDTQYF	TGTGCCAGCAGCTTAGATCGATTAGCGGGAGTAGATACGCAGTATTTT
-	TRBD2	TRBV7-2	TRBJ2-1	15	CASSPWGEGFNEQFF	TGTGCCAGCAGCCCGTGGGGGGAGGGGTTCAATGAGCAGTTCTTC
-	TRBD1	TRBV6-5	TRBJ1-4	15	CASSYGTGVVEKLFF	TGTGCCAGCAGTTACGGGACAGGGGTTGTTGAAAAACTGTTTTTT
-	-	TRBV4-1	TRBJ2-3	15	CASSQAGSGADTQYF	TGCGCCAGCAGCCAAGCAGGGTCGGGGGCAGATACGCAGTATTTT
-	-	TRBV2	TRBJ1-1	12	CASTFKNTEAFF	TGTGCCAGCACCTTTAAGAACACTGAAGCTTTCTTT
-	-	TRBV5-1	TRBJ1-1	12	CASSLAGSEAFF	TGCGCCAGCAGCTTGGCGGGGAGTGAAGCTTTCTTT
-	-	TRBV29-1	TRBJ1-1	16	CSVEGAGGSMNTEAFF	TGCAGCGTTGAGGGGGCGGGGGGTAGCATGAACACTGAAGCTTTCTTT
-	-	TRBV6-5	TRBJ2-7	14	CASSYSTGAYEQYF	TGTGCCAGCAGTTACTCGACTGGAGCCTACGAGCAGTACTTC